This T cell receptor (beta chain) was recorded in a study of human T cells and chemical hapten exposure. Time point given: pre-sensitization, week 0. Treatment meaning: therapeutic diphenylcyclopropenone sensitization with weekly scalp DPC. CDR3 length equals 15 residues. Germline V gives CDR1 ENHRY, CDR2 SYGVKD. The ends lost 3 bases at V and 4 bases at J; junction bases unmatched: 2. The library tagged individual cDNA molecules with unique molecular identifiers. One entry per CDR3 protein, called by TCRdb with MiXCR from the RACE reads. The table lists around 200,000 distinct CDR3 sequences, almost 30% of them singletons, with under 3% in the top ten.

The chain is built from TRBV10-3 and TRBJ2-1, with TRBD2 matching over 11 bases. The source is a woman in her twenties or thirties with alopecia areata. Some clones in this sample may be carry-over from other donors' samples. Sequencing was performed on whole blood, taken in connection with sensitization to the hapten diphenylcyclopropenone (DPC). This CDR3 reads CAISDLAGGYNEQFF. The DNA of the CDR3 is TGTGCCATCAGTGATCTAGCGGGAGGATACAATGAGCAGTTCTTC.